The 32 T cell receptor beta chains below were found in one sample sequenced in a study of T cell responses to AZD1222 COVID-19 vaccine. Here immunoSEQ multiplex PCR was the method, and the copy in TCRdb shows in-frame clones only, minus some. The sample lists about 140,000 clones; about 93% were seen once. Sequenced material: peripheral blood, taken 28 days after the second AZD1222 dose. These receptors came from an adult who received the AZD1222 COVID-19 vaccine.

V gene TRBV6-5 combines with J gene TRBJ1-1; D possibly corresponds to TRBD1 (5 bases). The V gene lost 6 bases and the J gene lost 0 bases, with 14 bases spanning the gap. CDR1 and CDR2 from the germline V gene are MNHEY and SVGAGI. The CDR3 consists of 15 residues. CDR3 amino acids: CASRPGHIMNTEAFF. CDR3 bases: TGTGCCAGCAGACCCGGACATATCATGAACACTGAAGCTTTCTTT.

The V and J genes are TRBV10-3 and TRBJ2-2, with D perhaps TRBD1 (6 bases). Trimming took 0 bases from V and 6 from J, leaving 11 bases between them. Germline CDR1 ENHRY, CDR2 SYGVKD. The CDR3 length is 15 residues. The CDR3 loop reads CAISESKQGAGELFF. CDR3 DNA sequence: TGTGCCATCAGTGAGTCGAAACAGGGTGCCGGGGAGCTGTTTTTT.

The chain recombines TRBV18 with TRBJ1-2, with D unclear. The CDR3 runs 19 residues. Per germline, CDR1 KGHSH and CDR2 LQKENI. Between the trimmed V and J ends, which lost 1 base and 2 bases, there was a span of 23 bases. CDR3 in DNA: TGTGCCAGCTCACCACGGTCGCCGGTTCAGACAAAATTCAACTATGGCTACACCTTC. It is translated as CASSPRSPVQTKFNYGYTF. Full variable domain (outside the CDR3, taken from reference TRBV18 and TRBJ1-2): NAGVMQNPRHLVRRRGQEARLRCSPMKGHSHVYWYRQLPEEGLKFMVYLQKENIIDESGMPKERFSAEFPKEGPSILRIQQVVRGDSAAYFCASSPRSPVQTKFNYGYTFGSGTRLTVV.

The CDR3 region has the DNA TGTGCCACCAGCAGAGTCAGGGGAGATGTTGGCTACACCTTC. Translated, it gives CATSRVRGDVGYTF. The chain is built from TRBV15 and TRBJ1-2; D possibly corresponds to TRBD1 (6 bases). From germline, CDR1 is LNHNV and CDR2 YYDKDF (reference sequence). The germline V and J ends were trimmed by 1 base and 7 bases, with 13 bases remaining between them. CDR3 length: 14 amino acids.

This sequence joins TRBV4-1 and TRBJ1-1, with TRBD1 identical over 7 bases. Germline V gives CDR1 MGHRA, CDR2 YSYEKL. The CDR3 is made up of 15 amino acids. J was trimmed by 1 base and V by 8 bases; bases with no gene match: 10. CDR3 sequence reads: CASQGGGWGNTEAFF. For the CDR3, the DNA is TGCGCCAGCCAGGGGGGGGGCTGGGGGAACACTGAAGCTTTCTTT.

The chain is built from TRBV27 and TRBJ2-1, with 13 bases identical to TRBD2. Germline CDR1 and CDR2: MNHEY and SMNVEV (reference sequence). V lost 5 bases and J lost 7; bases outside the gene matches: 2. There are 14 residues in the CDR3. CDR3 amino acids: CASSAGLAGNEQFF. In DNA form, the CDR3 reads TGTGCCAGCAGTGCGGGACTAGCGGGGAATGAGCAGTTCTTC.

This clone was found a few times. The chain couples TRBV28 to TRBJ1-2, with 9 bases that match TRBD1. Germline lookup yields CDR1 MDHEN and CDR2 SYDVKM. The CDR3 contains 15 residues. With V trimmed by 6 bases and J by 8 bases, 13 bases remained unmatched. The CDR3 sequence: CASSPFYDRGNGYTF. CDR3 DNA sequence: TGTGCCAGCAGCCCCTTCTATGACAGGGGGAACGGCTACACCTTC.

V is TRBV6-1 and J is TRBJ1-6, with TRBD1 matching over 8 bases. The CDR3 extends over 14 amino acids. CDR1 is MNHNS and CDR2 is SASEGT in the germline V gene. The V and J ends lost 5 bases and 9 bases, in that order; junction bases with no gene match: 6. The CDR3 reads CASSSDRVGSPLHF. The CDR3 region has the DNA TGTGCCAGCAGTTCGGACAGGGTGGGTTCACCCCTCCACTTT.

CDR3 DNA: TGTGCCAGCAGCTTAACACTGACAGGTTGGGGCTCCTACGAGCAGTACTTC. Translation: CASSLTLTGWGSYEQYF. J is TRBJ2-7 and V is TRBV11-2; D perhaps matches TRBD1 (6 bases). Trimming left V 2 bases short and J 0 bases short, with 17 bases between. Germline loops: CDR1 SGHAT, CDR2 FQNNGV. The CDR3 extends over 17 amino acids.

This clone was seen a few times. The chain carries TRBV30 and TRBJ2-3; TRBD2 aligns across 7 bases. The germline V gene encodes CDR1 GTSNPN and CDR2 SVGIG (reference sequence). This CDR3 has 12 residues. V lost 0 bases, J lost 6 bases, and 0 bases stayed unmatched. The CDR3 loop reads CAWSVGGDTQYF. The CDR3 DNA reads TGTGCCTGGAGTGTGGGAGGGGATACGCAGTATTTT. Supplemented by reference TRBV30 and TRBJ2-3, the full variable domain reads SQTIHQWPATLVQPVGSPLSLECTVEGTSNPNLYWYRQAAGRGLQLLFYSVGIGQISSEVPQNLSASRPQDRQFILSSKKLLLSDSGFYLCAWSVGGDTQYFGPGTRLTVL.

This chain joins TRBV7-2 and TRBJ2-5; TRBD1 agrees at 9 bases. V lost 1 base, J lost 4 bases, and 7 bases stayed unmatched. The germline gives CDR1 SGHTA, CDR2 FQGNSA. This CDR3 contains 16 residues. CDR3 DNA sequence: TGTGCCAGCAGCTTAGGGGGCCAGGGACAGGGAGAGACCCAGTACTTC. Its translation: CASSLGGQGQGETQYF.

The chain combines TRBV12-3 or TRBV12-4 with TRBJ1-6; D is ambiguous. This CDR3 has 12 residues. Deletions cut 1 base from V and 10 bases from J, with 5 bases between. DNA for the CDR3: TGTGCCAGCAGTTTAGTATCCTCACCCCTCCACTTT. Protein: CASSLVSSPLHF.

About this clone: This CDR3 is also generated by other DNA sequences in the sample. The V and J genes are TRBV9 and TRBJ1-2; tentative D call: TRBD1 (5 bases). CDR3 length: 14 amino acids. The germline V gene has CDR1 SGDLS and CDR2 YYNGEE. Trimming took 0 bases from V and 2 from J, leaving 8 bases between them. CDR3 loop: CASSVGGLNYGYTF. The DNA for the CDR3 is TGTGCCAGCAGCGTAGGGGGGTTAAACTATGGCTACACCTTC.

CDR3 sequence: CASSLDSRYGYTF. The CDR3 coding sequence is TGTGCCAGCAGTTTGGACAGTAGATATGGCTACACCTTC. V gene TRBV27 combines with J gene TRBJ1-2; a weak D match, TRBD1 (6 bases). The CDR3 length is 13 residues. V lost 3 bases and J lost 5, with 10 bases in between. Germline CDR1 reads MNHEY; CDR2 reads SMNVEV (reference sequence).

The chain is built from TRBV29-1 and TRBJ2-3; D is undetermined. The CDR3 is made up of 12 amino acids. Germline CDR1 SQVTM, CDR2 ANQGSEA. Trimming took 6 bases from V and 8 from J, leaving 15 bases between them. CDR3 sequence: CSVPFGIGTQYF. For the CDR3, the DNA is TGCAGCGTACCGTTTGGGATCGGTACGCAGTATTTT.

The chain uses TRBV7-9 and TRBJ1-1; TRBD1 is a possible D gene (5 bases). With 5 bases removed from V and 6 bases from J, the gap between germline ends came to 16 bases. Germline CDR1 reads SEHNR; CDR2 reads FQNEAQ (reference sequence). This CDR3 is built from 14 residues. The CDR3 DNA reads TGTGCCAGCAGCGGACCCGGGGCGGGCGCTGAAGCTTTCTTT. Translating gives CASSGPGAGAEAFF.

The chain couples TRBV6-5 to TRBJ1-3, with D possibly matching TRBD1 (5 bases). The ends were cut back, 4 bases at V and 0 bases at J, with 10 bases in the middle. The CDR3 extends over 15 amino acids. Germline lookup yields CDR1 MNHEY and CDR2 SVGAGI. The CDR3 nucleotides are TGTGCCAGCAGTTGGGACTTTAGCTCTGGAAACACCATATATTTT. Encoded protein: CASSWDFSSGNTIYF.

The CDR3 DNA sequence: TGTGCCAGCAGTTCCTACGGGGAAAAACTGTTTTTT. It specifies CASSSYGEKLFF. The chain carries TRBV2 and TRBJ1-4, with D hard to call. V gave up 5 bases and J gave up 8 bases, with 9 bases separating them. Germline-derived CDR1 and CDR2 are SNHLY and FYNNEI. The CDR3 is 12 amino acids.

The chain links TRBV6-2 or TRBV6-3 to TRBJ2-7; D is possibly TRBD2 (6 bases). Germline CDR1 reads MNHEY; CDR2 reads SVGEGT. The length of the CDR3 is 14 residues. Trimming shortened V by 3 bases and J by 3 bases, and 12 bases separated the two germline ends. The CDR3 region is CASSYTGENYEQYF. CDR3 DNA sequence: TGTGCCAGCAGTTATACGGGGGAAAACTACGAGCAGTACTTC.

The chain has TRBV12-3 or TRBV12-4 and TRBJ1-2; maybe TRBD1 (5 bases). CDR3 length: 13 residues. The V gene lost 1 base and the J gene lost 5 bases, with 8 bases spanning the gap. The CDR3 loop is CASSLDRLYGYTF. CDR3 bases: TGTGCCAGCAGTTTAGACAGGTTGTATGGCTACACCTTC.

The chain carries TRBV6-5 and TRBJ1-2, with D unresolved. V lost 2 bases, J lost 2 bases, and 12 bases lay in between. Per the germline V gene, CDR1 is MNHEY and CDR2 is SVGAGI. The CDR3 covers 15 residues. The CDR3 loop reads CASSYDFLGNYGYTF. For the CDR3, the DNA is TGTGCCAGCAGTTACGATTTTTTAGGGAACTATGGCTACACCTTC.

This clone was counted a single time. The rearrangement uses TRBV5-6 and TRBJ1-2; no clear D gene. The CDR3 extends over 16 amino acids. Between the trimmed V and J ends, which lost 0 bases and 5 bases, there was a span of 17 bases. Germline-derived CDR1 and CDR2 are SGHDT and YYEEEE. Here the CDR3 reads CASSLDQAYLTYGYTF. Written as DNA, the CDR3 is TGTGCCAGCAGCTTGGATCAGGCGTACCTCACTTATGGCTACACCTTC.

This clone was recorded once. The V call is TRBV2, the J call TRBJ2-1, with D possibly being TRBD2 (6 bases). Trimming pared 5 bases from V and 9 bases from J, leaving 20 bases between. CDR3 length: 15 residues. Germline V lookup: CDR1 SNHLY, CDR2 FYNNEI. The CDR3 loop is CASSLESPHGSEQFF. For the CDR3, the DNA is TGTGCCAGCAGTTTAGAGTCTCCCCACGGGAGTGAGCAGTTCTTC. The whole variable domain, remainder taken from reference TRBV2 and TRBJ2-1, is EPEVTQTPSHQVTQMGQEVILRCVPISNHLYFYWYRQILGQKVEFLVSFYNNEISEKSEIFDDQFSVERPDGSNFTLKIRSTKLEDSAMYFCASSLESPHGSEQFFGPGTRLTVL.

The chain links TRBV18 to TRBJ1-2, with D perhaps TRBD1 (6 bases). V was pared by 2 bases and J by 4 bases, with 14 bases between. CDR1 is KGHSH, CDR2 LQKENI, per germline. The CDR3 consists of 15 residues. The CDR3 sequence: CASSPGSGEPYGYTF. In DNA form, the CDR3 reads TGTGCCAGCTCACCAGGCTCAGGGGAGCCCTATGGCTACACCTTC. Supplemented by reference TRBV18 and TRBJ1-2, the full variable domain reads NAGVMQNPRHLVRRRGQEARLRCSPMKGHSHVYWYRQLPEEGLKFMVYLQKENIIDESGMPKERFSAEFPKEGPSILRIQQVVRGDSAAYFCASSPGSGEPYGYTFGSGTRLTVV.

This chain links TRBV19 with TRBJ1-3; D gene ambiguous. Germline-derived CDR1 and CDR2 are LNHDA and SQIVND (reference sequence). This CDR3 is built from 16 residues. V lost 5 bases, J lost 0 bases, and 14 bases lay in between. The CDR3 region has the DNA TGTGCCAGTAGTCCCTGGGTACTCAGCTCTGGAAACACCATATATTTT. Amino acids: CASSPWVLSSGNTIYF.

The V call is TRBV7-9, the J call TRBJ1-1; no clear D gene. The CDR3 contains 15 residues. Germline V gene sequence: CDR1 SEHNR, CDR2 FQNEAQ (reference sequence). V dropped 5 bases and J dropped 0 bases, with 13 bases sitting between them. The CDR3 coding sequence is TGTGCCAGCAGCCCAACCCCAGCCATGAACACTGAAGCTTTCTTT. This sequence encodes CASSPTPAMNTEAFF. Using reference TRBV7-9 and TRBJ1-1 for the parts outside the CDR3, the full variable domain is DTGVSQNPRHKITKRGQNVTFRCDPISEHNRLYWYRQTLGQGPEFLTYFQNEAQLEKSRLLSDRFSAERPKGSFSTLEIQRTEQGDSAMYLCASSPTPAMNTEAFFGQGTRLTVV.

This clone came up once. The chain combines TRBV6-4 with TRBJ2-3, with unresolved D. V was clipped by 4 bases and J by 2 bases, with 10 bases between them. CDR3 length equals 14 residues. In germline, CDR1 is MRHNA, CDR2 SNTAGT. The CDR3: CASSGRGFTDTQYF. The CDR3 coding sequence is TGTGCCAGCAGTGGTAGAGGTTTCACAGATACGCAGTATTTT.

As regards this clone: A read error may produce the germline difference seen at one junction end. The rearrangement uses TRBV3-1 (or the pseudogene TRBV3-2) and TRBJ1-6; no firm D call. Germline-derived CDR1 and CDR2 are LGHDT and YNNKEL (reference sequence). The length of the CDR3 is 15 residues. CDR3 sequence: CASTQQASYNSPLHF. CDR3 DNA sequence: TGTGCCAGCACCCAACAAGCCTCCTATAATTCACCCCTCCACTTT.

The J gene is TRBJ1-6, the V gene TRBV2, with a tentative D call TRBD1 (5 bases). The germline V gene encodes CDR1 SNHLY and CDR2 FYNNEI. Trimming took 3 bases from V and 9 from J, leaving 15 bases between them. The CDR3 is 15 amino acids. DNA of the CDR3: TGTGCCAGCAGTGATGTCGGGGGTTTCGGTTCACCCCTCCACTTT. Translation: CASSDVGGFGSPLHF. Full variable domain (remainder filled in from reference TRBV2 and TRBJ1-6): EPEVTQTPSHQVTQMGQEVILRCVPISNHLYFYWYRQILGQKVEFLVSFYNNEISEKSEIFDDQFSVERPDGSNFTLKIRSTKLEDSAMYFCASSDVGGFGSPLHFGNGTRLTVT.

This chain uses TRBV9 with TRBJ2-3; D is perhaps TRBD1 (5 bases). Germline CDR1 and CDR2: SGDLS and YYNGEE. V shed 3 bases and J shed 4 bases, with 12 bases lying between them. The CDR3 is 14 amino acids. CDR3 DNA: TGTGCCAGCAGCGAGGGGATCGGGTCAGATACGCAGTATTTT. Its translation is CASSEGIGSDTQYF.

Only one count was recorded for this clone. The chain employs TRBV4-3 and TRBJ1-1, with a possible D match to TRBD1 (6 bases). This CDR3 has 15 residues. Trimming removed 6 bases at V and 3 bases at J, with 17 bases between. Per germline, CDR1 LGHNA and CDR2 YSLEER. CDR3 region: CASRRKTGLHTEAFF. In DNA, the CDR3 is TGCGCCAGCAGGCGAAAGACAGGACTCCACACTGAAGCTTTCTTT.

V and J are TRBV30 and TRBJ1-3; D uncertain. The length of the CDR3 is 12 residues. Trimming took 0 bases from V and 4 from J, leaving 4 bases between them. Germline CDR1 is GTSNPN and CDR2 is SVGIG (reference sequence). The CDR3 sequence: CAWSVGGNTIYF. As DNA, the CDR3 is TGTGCCTGGAGTGTAGGGGGAAACACCATATATTTT.